Presented here are 31 T cell receptor beta chains from one specimen sequenced in a study of cytomegalovirus exposure and HLA in healthy donors (TCRdb year 2017). The library relied on the immunoSEQ multiplex PCR assay. The multiplex PCR relied on a mix of 60 forward primers for TCR Vbeta segments and 13 reverse primers for TCR Jbeta segments. TCRdb re-hosts the immuneACCESS table, in-frame sequences only. Its copies lack some clones; in the studies checked, an unresolved V gene accounts for under half of them, and the cause for the rest is not known. In this sample the table shows 95,000 to 150,000 clones, 65% to 90% of which occur a single time. The ten largest clones capture under 2.5% of the sample. The sample taken for sequencing was PBMCs. The receptors shown here come from a man aged 25 to 40 in good health and CMV-seronegative.

The chain employs TRBV25-1 and TRBJ1-1; a possible D gene is TRBD1 (5 bases). The V end was cut by 2 bases, the J end by 11 bases, with 15 bases between. CDR1 is MGHDK, CDR2 SYGVNS, per germline. The CDR3 is made up of 13 amino acids. CDR3 sequence (DNA): TGTGCCAGCAGTGAAGTGGGGGGGGGATGTGCTTTCTTT. It encodes CASSEVGGGCAFF.

The chain joins TRBV5-1 to TRBJ2-1; D unresolved. CDR3 size: 13 residues. Germline V gene lookup returns CDR1 SGHRS and CDR2 YFSETQ. V lost 4 bases and J 9 bases, leaving 14 bases between the germline ends. The CDR3 protein is CASSRDSPSEQFF. In DNA form, the CDR3 reads TGCGCCAGCAGCCGAGACTCTCCGAGTGAGCAGTTCTTC.

The chain is built from TRBV4-3 and TRBJ1-2; D possibly corresponds to TRBD1 (6 bases). The germline V gene encodes CDR1 LGHNA and CDR2 YSLEER. This CDR3 comprises 14 residues. V was cut by 4 bases and J by 2 bases, with 11 bases left in between. The chain's CDR3 is CASSRTGLNYGYTF. The DNA of the CDR3 is TGCGCCAGCAGCCGCACAGGGTTAAACTATGGCTACACCTTC.

The rearrangement joins TRBV7-9 to TRBJ1-2; D might be TRBD1 (5 bases). Germline V gene data show CDR1 as SEHNR and CDR2 as FQNEAQ (reference sequence). The CDR3 spans 13 residues. The germline V and J ends were trimmed by 11 bases and 1 base, with 14 bases remaining between them. The CDR3 sequence is CACRGGNNYGYTF. CDR3 bases: TGTGCCTGCCGTGGGGGGAATAACTATGGCTACACCTTC. Full variable domain (rest looked up from reference TRBV7-9 and TRBJ1-2): DTGVSQNPRHKITKRGQNVTFRCDPISEHNRLYWYRQTLGQGPEFLTYFQNEAQLEKSRLLSDRFSAERPKGSFSTLEIQRTEQGDSAMYLCACRGGNNYGYTFGSGTRLTVV.

The chain has TRBV25-1 and TRBJ1-2, with TRBD1 identical over 10 bases. CDR3 size: 13 residues. CDR1 and CDR2 (germline): MGHDK, SYGVNS. The V and J ends lost 7 bases and 6 bases, in that order; junction bases with no gene match: 5. The CDR3 here is CASTGDRGDGYTF. In DNA, the CDR3 is TGTGCCAGCACTGGGGACAGGGGTGATGGCTACACCTTC.

This clone was seen more than once but under ten times. The gene calls are TRBV19 and TRBJ1-5, with 7 bases fitting TRBD1. The V and J ends lost 1 base and 7 bases, in that order; junction bases with no gene match: 7. Germline-derived CDR1 and CDR2 are LNHDA and SQIVND (reference sequence). This CDR3 has 15 amino acids. The CDR3 coding sequence is TGTGCCAGTAGTATAGCCACGACAGGGAAACAGCCCCAGCATTTT. Translation gives CASSIATTGKQPQHF.

The V gene is TRBV10-1, the J gene TRBJ1-2; no clear D gene. The V end was cut by 6 bases, the J end by 0 bases, with 11 bases between. Germline-derived CDR1 and CDR2 are WNHNN and SYGVQD (reference sequence). The CDR3 is 14 amino acids. As DNA, the CDR3 is TGCGCCAGCAGGGCCAGAACTACTAACTATGGCTACACCTTC. This encodes CASRARTTNYGYTF.

For the CDR3, the DNA is TGTGCCAGCAGCTTTCTGGGAAACACCATATATTTT. This encodes CASSFLGNTIYF. This sequence joins TRBV7-2 and TRBJ1-3; D is uncertain. V lost 3 bases, J lost 4 bases, and 4 bases lay in between. Per germline, CDR1 SGHTA and CDR2 FQGNSA. The CDR3 covers 12 residues.

The rearrangement uses TRBV11-3 and TRBJ2-3, with 9 positions matching TRBD1. CDR1 and CDR2 (germline): SGHNT, YENEEA. Trimming cost V 0 bases and J 4 bases; bases outside gene matches: 11. This CDR3 is built from 18 residues. The CDR3 is CASSLDLWAGQGADTQYF. The CDR3 nucleotides read TGTGCCAGCAGCTTAGATTTGTGGGCGGGACAGGGCGCAGATACGCAGTATTTT.

This clone was recorded a few times. The genes are TRBV27 and TRBJ1-2; 7 bases are shared with TRBD1. CDR1 is MNHEY, CDR2 SMNVEV, per germline (reference sequence). Germline trimming cut 3 bases from V and 6 bases from J; bases unmatched to any gene: 10. CDR3 length equals 15 residues. CDR3 residues: CASSLRDRDRDGYTF. Here the CDR3 DNA reads TGTGCCAGCAGTTTGAGAGACAGGGATAGGGATGGCTACACCTTC.

As regards this clone: Other DNA sequences in the same sample also yield this CDR3. The V call is TRBV2, the J call TRBJ2-7; 7 bases agree with TRBD2. Germline values: CDR1 SNHLY, CDR2 FYNNEI. V was clipped by 2 bases and J by 2 bases; unmatched bases: 3. The CDR3 is made up of 14 amino acids. The CDR3 region is CASSERLAAYEQYF. CDR3 nucleotide sequence: TGTGCCAGCAGTGAAAGGCTAGCGGCCTACGAGCAGTACTTC.

The chain uses TRBV6-5 and TRBJ1-5; possible D gene TRBD1, 5 bases. This CDR3 region has 14 residues. Trimming removed 6 bases at V and 5 bases at J, with 14 bases between. In germline, CDR1 is MNHEY, CDR2 SVGAGI. The CDR3 bases are TGTGCCAGCAGCCGCCGGGGAGGGGATCAGCCCCAGCATTTT. Amino acids: CASSRRGGDQPQHF.

The gene calls are TRBV11-2 and TRBJ2-1, with 9 bases matching TRBD2. Per the germline V gene, CDR1 is SGHAT and CDR2 is FQNNGV. The CDR3 extends over 16 amino acids. Germline trimming cut 1 base from V and 4 bases from J; bases unmatched to any gene: 5. In DNA, the CDR3 is TGTGCCAGCAGCTTAGTGGGCGGGGGGGGTTACAATGAGCAGTTCTTC. This encodes CASSLVGGGGYNEQFF.

The rearrangement joins TRBV28 to TRBJ2-3; 7 nucleotides align to TRBD2. The V and J ends lost 5 bases and 4 bases, in that order; junction bases with no gene match: 12. There are 16 residues in the CDR3. The V gene's germline CDR1 is MDHEN and CDR2 SYDVKM. CDR3 region: CASSPGGGRPADTQYF. The CDR3, as DNA: TGTGCCAGCAGTCCAGGCGGGGGTCGACCGGCAGATACGCAGTATTTT. The variable domain in full, with the rest retrieved from reference TRBV28 and TRBJ2-3, is DVKVTQSSRYLVKRTGEKVFLECVQDMDHENMFWYRQDPGLGLRLIYFSYDVKMKEKGDIPEGYSVSREKKERFSLILESASTNQTSMYLCASSPGGGRPADTQYFGPGTRLTVL.

The rearrangement links TRBV19 to TRBJ2-5; 11 nucleotides align to TRBD1. The better agreement between TRBJ2-7 and the DNA end casts doubt on the J call. Germline CDR1 LNHDA, CDR2 SQIVND (reference sequence). This CDR3 comprises 14 residues. CDR3 loop: CASNAGQGAHEQYF. The CDR3 coding sequence is TGTGCCAGTAACGCAGGACAGGGGGCCCACGAGCAGTACTTC.

V gene TRBV5-1 combines with J gene TRBJ2-2, with 7 bases aligning to TRBD2. CDR3 length: 17 amino acids. Germline lookup yields CDR1 SGHRS and CDR2 YFSETQ. Trimming removed 5 bases from V and 5 bases from J; junction bases left unmatched: 15. CDR3 in amino acids: CASSSLPGGDQTGELFF. The CDR3, as DNA: TGCGCCAGCAGTTCCCTCCCGGGGGGAGATCAGACCGGGGAGCTGTTTTTT.

The CDR3 DNA follows: TGCGCCAGCAGTGAAGGCGACAGACCCACAGATACGCAGTATTTT. Translating gives CASSEGDRPTDTQYF. This chain joins TRBV10-1 and TRBJ2-3; the D gene is possibly TRBD1 (5 bases). V lost 3 bases and J 2 bases, leaving 12 bases between the germline ends. The CDR3 consists of 15 residues. From germline, CDR1 is WNHNN and CDR2 SYGVQD (reference sequence).

CDR3 nucleotides: TGCGCCAGCAGTGAGGGCGGAAGCACAGATACGCAGTATTTT. Encoded protein: CASSEGGSTDTQYF. J is TRBJ2-3 and V is TRBV10-1, with D hard to call. V was clipped by 2 bases and J by 0 bases, with 6 bases between them. The germline CDR1 and CDR2 sequences are WNHNN and SYGVQD (reference sequence). CDR3 length equals 14 residues.

The chain has TRBV19 and TRBJ2-7, with 9 bases aligning to TRBD2. Per germline, CDR1 LNHDA and CDR2 SQIVND (reference sequence). Unmatched junction bases numbered 9, after V lost 7 bases and J lost 5 bases. There are 14 residues in the CDR3. CDR3 nucleotides: TGTGCCAGTACCCAGGGGGGACTAGCCAACGAGCAGTACTTC. Amino acid sequence: CASTQGGLANEQYF.

The chain uses TRBV6-5 and TRBJ2-7, with D maybe TRBD1 (5 bases). Deletions cut 2 bases from V and 7 bases from J, with 12 bases between. Germline CDR1 reads MNHEY; CDR2 reads SVGAGI. The CDR3 has 13 amino acids. DNA of the CDR3: TGTGCCAGCAGTTACACCAGGGCTGGGGAGCAGTACTTC. This translates into CASSYTRAGEQYF.

The J gene is TRBJ2-7, the V gene TRBV19, with 7 positions matching TRBD1. CDR3 size: 14 residues. The germline gives CDR1 LNHDA, CDR2 SQIVND (reference sequence). Trimming took 10 bases from V and 3 from J; bases not matched to a gene: 12. The CDR3: CATRRDSLGYEQYF. CDR3 nucleotide sequence: TGTGCCACTCGCCGGGACAGCCTTGGCTACGAGCAGTACTTC.

There are a few counts of this clone. This chain joins TRBV6-1 and TRBJ2-5, with D perhaps TRBD2 (6 bases). Trimming removed 1 base at V and 7 bases at J, with 10 bases between. The CDR3 consists of 13 residues. Germline values: CDR1 MNHNS, CDR2 SASEGT. The CDR3 here is CASSEVRGGTQYF. DNA of the CDR3: TGTGCCAGCAGTGAAGTGCGGGGTGGGACCCAGTACTTC.

The chain carries TRBV9 and TRBJ2-3; TRBD2 agrees at 7 bases. Germline CDR1 and CDR2: SGDLS and YYNGEE. CDR3 length: 16 amino acids. Trimming removed 3 bases from V and 6 bases from J; junction bases left unmatched: 13. The CDR3 is CASSDPLGGEGDTQYF. CDR3 DNA sequence: TGTGCCAGCAGCGATCCGTTGGGCGGGGAGGGGGATACGCAGTATTTT.

The chain couples TRBV29-1 to TRBJ2-2; 7 nucleotides match TRBD1. The germline V gene encodes CDR1 SQVTM and CDR2 ANQGSEA. There are 14 residues in the CDR3. V shed 4 bases and J 0 bases; nucleotides not matched to a gene: 2. As DNA, the CDR3 is TGCAGCGTTGGGCAGGGGGCGAACACCGGGGAGCTGTTTTTT. Translation gives CSVGQGANTGELFF.

The J gene is TRBJ2-1, the V gene TRBV6-4, with TRBD1 identical over 8 bases. J lost 4 bases, V lost 1 base, and 3 bases had no gene match. The CDR3 has 15 amino acids. Germline CDR1 MRHNA, CDR2 SNTAGT. Here the CDR3 DNA reads TGTGCCAGCAGTGACTTGGGACAGGAGTACAATGAGCAGTTCTTC. It is translated as CASSDLGQEYNEQFF.

The rearrangement uses TRBV5-4 and TRBJ1-2; D may be TRBD1 (5 bases). Trimming took 2 bases from V and 3 from J, leaving 11 bases between them. This CDR3 comprises 14 residues. Germline lookup yields CDR1 SGHNT and CDR2 YYREEE (reference sequence). The CDR3 region has the DNA TGTGCCAGCAGCTTCAGGGTGTCGGACTATGGCTACACCTTC. Its translation: CASSFRVSDYGYTF. Drawing the rest from reference TRBV5-4 and TRBJ1-2, the complete variable domain is ETGVTQSPTHLIKTRGQQVTLRCSSQSGHNTVSWYQQALGQGPQFIFQYYREEENGRGNFPPRFSGLQFPNYSSELNVNALELDDSALYLCASSFRVSDYGYTFGSGTRLTVV.

V gene TRBV15 combines with J gene TRBJ2-5; 16 positions agree with TRBD2. The CDR3 extends over 16 amino acids. Germline V gives CDR1 LNHNV, CDR2 YYDKDF (reference sequence). V was clipped by 5 bases and J by 7 bases; unmatched bases: 7. The CDR3 loop is CATSVGTSGGGGTQYF. In nucleotides, the CDR3 is TGTGCCACCAGCGTCGGGACTAGCGGGGGGGGTGGGACCCAGTACTTC.

The chain uses TRBV19 and TRBJ1-5; 7 bases map to TRBD1. Germline CDR1 and CDR2: LNHDA and SQIVND (reference sequence). The CDR3 is made up of 15 amino acids. V was clipped by 5 bases and J by 11 bases; unmatched bases: 15. The CDR3 DNA reads as TGTGCCAGTAGTGATCGGGGGGGCCCCAGGGGGGCCCAGCATTTT. It yields the protein CASSDRGGPRGAQHF.

The chain couples TRBV6-1 to TRBJ1-6; 9 nucleotides align to TRBD1. Losses at the gene ends were 1 base for V and 10 bases for J; bases not matched to a gene: 5. Per germline, CDR1 MNHNS and CDR2 SASEGT. The CDR3 runs 15 residues. CDR3 protein: CASSEGDRVGSPLHF. The CDR3 nucleotides read TGTGCCAGCAGTGAAGGGGACAGGGTAGGGTCACCCCTCCACTTT.

This clone was found a few times. This chain connects TRBV19 to TRBJ1-2, with 7 bases aligning to TRBD1. The CDR3 loop spans 14 amino acids. Trimming cost V 7 bases and J 8 bases; bases outside gene matches: 13. Per germline, CDR1 LNHDA and CDR2 SQIVND (reference sequence). CDR3 loop: CASKRQGDIWGYTF. The CDR3 DNA follows: TGTGCCAGTAAGCGACAGGGAGACATATGGGGCTACACCTTC.

V usage is TRBV5-1 and J usage is TRBJ2-2; perhaps TRBD1 as D (6 bases). Trimming stripped 1 base from V and 3 bases from J, with 10 bases between. This CDR3 has 15 residues. CDR1 is SGHRS, CDR2 YFSETQ, per germline. CDR3 bases: TGCGCCAGCAGCTTGACAGGGAAAGACACCGGGGAGCTGTTTTTT. Its translation is CASSLTGKDTGELFF.